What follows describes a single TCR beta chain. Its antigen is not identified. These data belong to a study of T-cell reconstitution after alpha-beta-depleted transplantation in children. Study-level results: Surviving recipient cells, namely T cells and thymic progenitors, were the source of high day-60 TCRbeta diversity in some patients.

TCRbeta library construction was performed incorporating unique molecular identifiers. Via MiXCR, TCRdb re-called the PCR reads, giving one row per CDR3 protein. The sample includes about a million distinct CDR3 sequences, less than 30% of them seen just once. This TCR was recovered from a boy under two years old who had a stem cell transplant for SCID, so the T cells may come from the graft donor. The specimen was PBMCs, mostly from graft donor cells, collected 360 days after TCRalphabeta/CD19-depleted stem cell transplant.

The chain's CDR3 is CASSYGGTANYGYTF. The CDR3 DNA reads as TGTGCCAGCAGTTACGGGGGGACAGCTAACTATGGCTACACCTTC. The chain has TRBV6-5 and TRBJ1-2, with TRBD1 matching 7 bases. Trimming took 2 bases from V and 0 from J; bases not matched to a gene: 3. In germline, CDR1 is MNHEY, CDR2 SVGAGI. The CDR3 is 15 residues long.